The source of this T cell receptor beta chain is a study of blood T cell repertoires in COVID-19. In the study's own analysis: Scientists estimated how many nucleated cells there were by amplifying reference gene primers. Profiled with immunoSEQ multiplex PCR; TCRdb holds only in-frame clones, not every one. D and trimming come from the DNA, and the V and J calls and clone size come from that table. Seen here are around 200,000 clones, 80% to 90% observed once, and the top ten hold around 4%. The germline V gene has CDR1 MNHNS and CDR2 SASEGT. Trimming cost V 2 bases and J 15 bases; bases outside gene matches: 8. The CDR3 runs to 13 residues.

Sample: PBMCs or T cells enriched from blood (not recorded which). The TCR comes from a woman aged 25 to 39 who had been exposed to COVID-19. The chain uses TRBV6-1 and TRBJ2-1; 9 bases are shared with TRBD1. CDR3 loop: CASSEIRDRAGFF. DNA for the CDR3: TGTGCCAGCAGTGAAATCCGGGACAGGGCTGGGTTCTTC.